This T cell receptor (beta chain) was profiled in a study of shared clonotypes between healthy human individuals. Whole-study results and caveats: Sequencing of the sorted subsets was shown by rarefaction to be incomplete despite large depth.

V lost 4 bases and J lost 7, with 17 bases in between. The germline V gene has CDR1 MNHNS and CDR2 SASEGT. The CDR3 consists of 15 residues. This clone has only one observation. Its antigen remains unidentified. The assay was immunoSEQ multiplex PCR, and TCRdb's table has in-frame clones only and misses some. The data contain around 1,900,000 clones, roughly 95% of them seen just once; the ten biggest clones take up less than 2%. Naive CD8 cells lacked CD45RO, underwent positive selection for CCR7 and left out terminally differentiated effector memory CD45RA+ cells. Donors comprised only Caucasian adults living in Nashville, Tennessee.

The TCR sequence derives from a man aged 18-30 years in good health. Some clones in this sample may be carry-over from other donors' samples. The J gene is TRBJ2-4, the V gene TRBV6-1, with D tentatively TRBD1 or TRBD2 (5 bases each). Source material: naive CD8+ T cells from PBMCs. The CDR3 reads CASSGREKWGNIQYF. As DNA, the CDR3 is TGTGCCAGCAGTGGCCGGGAAAAGTGGGGGAACATTCAGTACTTC.